This is a list of T cell receptor beta chains from one sample in a study of T cell repertoires in cytomegalovirus infection. One entry per CDR3 protein, called by TCRdb with MiXCR from the reads. Here the sample spans around 630,000 distinct CDR3 sequences, 24% being singletons. Sequences were obtained from CD8+ T cells from PBMCs. These receptors originate from a human donor in good health (CMV status not recorded). Some clones in this sample may be carry-over from other donors' samples. CDR3s leave out the opening cysteine and the closing phenylalanine or tryptophan. Fields, in order: J gene, V gene, CDR3 protein.

j_gene: TRBJ2-2; v_gene: TRBV6-5; CDR3aa: ASSYKRAFANTGELF
j_gene: TRBJ2-7; v_gene: TRBV7-2; CDR3aa: ASSLEEDLAYEQY
j_gene: TRBJ2-3; v_gene: TRBV23-1; CDR3aa: ASSQDRDGTDTQY
j_gene: TRBJ2-1; v_gene: TRBV5-5; CDR3aa: ASSLDPRGMLYNEQF
j_gene: TRBJ2-5; v_gene: TRBV6-5; CDR3aa: ASSYPPDETQY
j_gene: TRBJ2-1; v_gene: TRBV28; CDR3aa: ASSDPLSSSYNEQF
j_gene: TRBJ2-2; v_gene: TRBV27; CDR3aa: ASSPLYTDGKLTGELF
j_gene: TRBJ2-1; v_gene: TRBV6-1; CDR3aa: ASSAEVGQTYNEQF
j_gene: TRBJ1-2; v_gene: TRBV28; CDR3aa: ASIDGQNYGYT
j_gene: TRBJ2-1; v_gene: TRBV7-2; CDR3aa: ASSFGTPNEQF
j_gene: TRBJ2-5; v_gene: TRBV28; CDR3aa: ASTTGTSPKETQY
j_gene: TRBJ1-2; v_gene: TRBV20-1; CDR3aa: SARVGGSNYGYT
j_gene: TRBJ2-1; v_gene: TRBV14; CDR3aa: ASSRDGLPPHNEQF
j_gene: TRBJ2-1; v_gene: TRBV19; CDR3aa: ASSISGGEEF
j_gene: TRBJ2-5; v_gene: TRBV6-2/TRBV6-3; CDR3aa: ASRQDSETQY
j_gene: TRBJ1-2; v_gene: TRBV14; CDR3aa: ASSQALQRGYGYT
j_gene: TRBJ2-3; v_gene: TRBV7-8; CDR3aa: ASSPRQGVLADTQY
j_gene: TRBJ2-7; v_gene: TRBV14; CDR3aa: ASSRTGYEQY
j_gene: TRBJ2-5; v_gene: TRBV7-8; CDR3aa: ASSPPAGLAEGETQY
j_gene: TRBJ1-2; v_gene: TRBV5-6; CDR3aa: ASSSSLNYGYT
j_gene: TRBJ2-1; v_gene: TRBV6-2/TRBV6-3; CDR3aa: ASSYERGVYNEQF
j_gene: TRBJ2-3; v_gene: TRBV19; CDR3aa: ASSSDRAPRQTDTQY
j_gene: TRBJ2-7; v_gene: TRBV12-3/TRBV12-4; CDR3aa: ASSYGTGSLEQY